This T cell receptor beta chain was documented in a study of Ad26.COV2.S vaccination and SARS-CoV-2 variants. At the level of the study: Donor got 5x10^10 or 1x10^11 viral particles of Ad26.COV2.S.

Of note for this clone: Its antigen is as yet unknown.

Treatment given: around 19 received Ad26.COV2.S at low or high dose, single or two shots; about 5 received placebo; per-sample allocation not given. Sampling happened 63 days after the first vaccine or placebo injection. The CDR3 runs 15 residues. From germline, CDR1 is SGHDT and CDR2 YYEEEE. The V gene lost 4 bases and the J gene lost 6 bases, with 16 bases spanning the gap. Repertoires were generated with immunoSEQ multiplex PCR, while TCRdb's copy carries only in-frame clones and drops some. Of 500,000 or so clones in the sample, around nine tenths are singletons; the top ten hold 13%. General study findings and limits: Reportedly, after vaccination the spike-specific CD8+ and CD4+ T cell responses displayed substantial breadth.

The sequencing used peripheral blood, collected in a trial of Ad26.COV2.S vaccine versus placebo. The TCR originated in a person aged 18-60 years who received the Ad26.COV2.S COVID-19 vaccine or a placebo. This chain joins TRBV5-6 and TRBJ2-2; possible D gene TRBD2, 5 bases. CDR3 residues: CASSPTAPGAGELFF. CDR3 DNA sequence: TGTGCCAGCAGCCCTACTGCGCCCGGGGCCGGGGAGCTGTTTTTT.